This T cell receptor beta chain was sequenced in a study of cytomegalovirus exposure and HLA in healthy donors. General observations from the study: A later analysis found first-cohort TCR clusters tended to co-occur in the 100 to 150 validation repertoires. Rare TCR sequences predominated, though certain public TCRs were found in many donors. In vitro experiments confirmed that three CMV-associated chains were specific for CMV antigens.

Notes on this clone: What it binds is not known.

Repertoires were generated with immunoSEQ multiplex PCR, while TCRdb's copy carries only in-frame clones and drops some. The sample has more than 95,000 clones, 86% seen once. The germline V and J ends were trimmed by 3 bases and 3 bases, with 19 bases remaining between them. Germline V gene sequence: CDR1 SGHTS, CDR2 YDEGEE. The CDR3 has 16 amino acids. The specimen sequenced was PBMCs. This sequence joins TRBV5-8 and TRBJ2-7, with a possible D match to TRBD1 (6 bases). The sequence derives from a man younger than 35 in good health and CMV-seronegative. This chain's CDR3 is CASSWTDKGRSYEQYF. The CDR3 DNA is TGTGCCAGCAGCTGGACAGACAAGGGACGGAGCTACGAGCAGTACTTC.